This passage covers 12 T cell receptor beta chains from one sample sequenced in a study of vaccination and CD4 T cells after COVID-19. The Oncomine TCR Beta short-read assay was applied to DNA of cultured CD4+ T cells. TCRdb used MiXCR to reprocess the PCR reads, holding one entry per CDR3 protein. The table has 11,000 to 15,000 distinct CDR3 sequences, 33% seen once. The treatment: roughly 10-day PBMC culture with coronavirus spike peptide pools or control peptides (ViraFEST assay). Which antigens these TCRs recognize remains unknown. The material sequenced was CD4+ T cells from blood, cultured in vitro, taken after SARS-CoV-2 vaccination. These receptors were taken from a human donor who had recovered from COVID-19.

By sample fraction, this clonotype is medium-sized. The rearrangement joins TRBV7-2 to TRBJ1-1; D possibly corresponds to TRBD1 (5 bases). V lost 6 bases to trimming and J lost 1 base, with 12 bases between them. The length of the CDR3 is 14 residues. In germline, CDR1 is SGHTA, CDR2 FQGNSA. The DNA of the CDR3 is TGTGCCAGCAGGTTCAGGGAAGGGAACACTGAAGCTTTCTTT. Translated: CASRFREGNTEAFF.

A single count supports this clonotype. This chain links TRBV18 with TRBJ2-7; 9 bases fit TRBD2. J was trimmed by 5 bases and V by 2 bases; bases with no gene match: 7. Germline V gene data show CDR1 as KGHSH and CDR2 as LQKENI. CDR3 length: 15 residues. Here the CDR3 reads CASSPLAGGLDEQYF. The CDR3 nucleotides are TGTGCCAGCTCACCATTGGCGGGAGGGCTCGACGAGCAGTACTTC.

The V call is TRBV12-3 or TRBV12-4, the J call TRBJ2-3; 13 bases are a match to TRBD2. The CDR3 extends over 15 amino acids. V shed 7 bases and J 0 bases; nucleotides not matched to a gene: 1. CDR3 in amino acids: CASTLAGGSTDTQYF. CDR3 coding DNA: TGTGCCAGCACACTAGCGGGAGGGAGCACAGATACGCAGTATTTT.

This clonotype was observed a handful of times. The chain carries TRBV10-3 and TRBJ2-3; 11 nucleotides line up with TRBD1. The CDR3 is made up of 13 amino acids. CDR1 is ENHRY, CDR2 SYGVKD, per germline. V trimming: 7 bases; J trimming: 6 bases; junction bases outside the gene matches: 3. CDR3 sequence reads: CAINGQGADTQYF. The CDR3 nucleotides are TGTGCCATCAACGGACAGGGGGCGGATACGCAGTATTTT.

V gene TRBV20-1 combines with J gene TRBJ2-7; D is unresolved. Trimming pared 0 bases from V and 3 bases from J, leaving 12 bases between. The CDR3 is made up of 14 amino acids. Germline lookup yields CDR1 DFQATT and CDR2 SNEGSKA (reference sequence). This CDR3 reads CSAREYSPVYEQYF. CDR3 bases: TGCAGTGCTAGAGAGTACTCGCCCGTCTACGAGCAGTACTTC.

The rearrangement joins TRBV6-2 or TRBV6-3 to TRBJ1-5; 7 bases agree with TRBD1. The CDR3 length is 15 residues. Germline V gives CDR1 MNHEY, CDR2 SVGEGT. The V and J ends lost 7 bases and 1 base, in that order; junction bases with no gene match: 7. CDR3 DNA: TGTGCCAGCACCGACAGGGAGGGCAGCAATCAGCCCCAGCATTTT. It yields the protein CASTDREGSNQPQHF.

This chain uses TRBV7-8 with TRBJ2-2; no definite D call. Germline V gene lookup returns CDR1 SGHVS and CDR2 FQNEAQ. V gave up 4 bases and J gave up 3 bases, with 24 bases separating them. The CDR3 is made up of 19 amino acids. The CDR3: CASSYFLLPSGKDTGELFF. CDR3 coding DNA: TGTGCCAGCAGCTATTTTCTCCTCCCTAGTGGGAAGGACACCGGGGAGCTGTTTTTT.

V is TRBV12-3 or TRBV12-4 and J is TRBJ2-1; 13 bases align to TRBD2. The CDR3 is made up of 15 amino acids. V was pared by 6 bases and J by 12 bases, with 11 bases of the junction left unmatched. The chain's CDR3 is CASRRLAGGPTGQFF. The CDR3 coding sequence is TGTGCCAGCAGACGACTAGCGGGAGGCCCAACGGGGCAGTTCTTC.

The chain combines TRBV27 with TRBJ2-1, with 9 bases lining up with TRBD2. From germline, CDR1 is MNHEY and CDR2 SMNVEV (reference sequence). CDR3 length equals 17 residues. V shed 5 bases and J 6 bases; nucleotides not matched to a gene: 14. The chain's CDR3 is CASSISGRGVLGNEQFF. The CDR3 DNA is TGTGCCAGCAGTATTAGCGGGAGAGGGGTCTTGGGCAATGAGCAGTTCTTC.

This clonotype was detected a few times. This chain connects TRBV24-1 to TRBJ2-3; possibly TRBD2 for D (5 bases). Looked up from germline, CDR1 is KGHDR and CDR2 is SFDVKD. This CDR3 comprises 13 residues. V lost 7 bases to trimming and J lost 1 base, with 8 bases between them. The DNA for the CDR3 is TGTGCCACCAGGGGAGAGGGCACAGATACGCAGTATTTT. This translates into CATRGEGTDTQYF.

The chain combines TRBV21-1 with TRBJ2-7; the table's D gene call, TRBD1, was not cross checked with the DNA. TRBV21-1 is assigned pseudogene status. The CDR3 is made up of 16 amino acids. The CDR3 DNA is TGTGCCAGCAGGACCCCCGACAGGATGAGCTCCTACGAGCAGTACTTC. Translating it yields CASRTPDRMSSYEQYF.

V and J are TRBV5-4 and TRBJ2-3, with D tentatively TRBD1 (6 bases). From germline, CDR1 is SGHNT and CDR2 YYREEE (reference sequence). With 2 bases removed from V and 4 bases from J, the gap between germline ends came to 17 bases. The CDR3 totals 16 residues. CDR3 protein: CASSFNNREFPDTQYF. The CDR3 coding sequence is TGTGCCAGCAGCTTTAATAACAGGGAATTCCCAGATACGCAGTATTTT.